Listed below are T cell receptor beta chains from one sample, sequenced in a study of spatial heterogeneity in lung cancer. TCRdb redid the calling of the 5' RACE reads with MiXCR, one entry per CDR3 protein. The profile shows 75,000 to 85,000 distinct CDR3 sequences, about 20% of them singletons. Here the sequenced sample was PBMCs, taken at surgery. Receptors originate from a male donor with early-stage non-small cell lung cancer. CDR3s include the opening cysteine and the closing phenylalanine or tryptophan. D genes are given only for firm matches. Rows may omit the clone size; those that give it use once, few, many or a size class.

>TRBD1|many|TRBJ1-5|TRBV6-1
TGTGCCAGCAGTGAAGTAATCACGGGACAGGGCAATCAGCCCCAGCATTTT
CASSEVITGQGNQPQHF
>.|many|TRBJ2-3|TRBV5-4
TGTGCCAGCAGCTTGGGGTCGGGCACAGATACGCAGTATTTT
CASSLGSGTDTQYF
>.|few|TRBJ1-1|TRBV20-1
TGCAGTGCTCTTTTTACGGCCGGGGAAGCTTTCTTT
CSALFTAGEAFF
>.|few|TRBJ2-7|TRBV18
TGTGCCAGCTCCCTATCACGGGCGACTACCTACGAGCAGTACTTC
CASSLSRATTYEQYF
>TRBD2|.|TRBJ2-2|TRBV2
TGTGCCACCAGGGGGACTAGCGGGCCCGCCGGGGAGCTGTTTTTT
CATRGTSGPAGELFF
>TRBD1|.|TRBJ1-2|TRBV20-1
TGCAGTGCTACCGAGAACAGGGGGCATGGCTACACCTTC
CSATENRGHGYTF
>.|few|TRBJ1-2|TRBV24-1
TGTGCCACCAGTGACAACCCCCAACTGGGCTACACCTTC
CATSDNPQLGYTF
>.|.|TRBJ1-5|TRBV6-1
TGTGCCAGCGCCTACGGAGGCAATCAGCCCCAGCATTTT
CASAYGGNQPQHF
>.|.|TRBJ1-2|TRBV30
TGTGTCCTGACCGTCCTCGGCTATGGCTACACCTTC
CVLTVLGYGYTF
>.|.|TRBJ2-3|TRBV7-3
TGTGCCAGCAGCCCCACGGGATGGACAGATACGCAGTATTTT
CASSPTGWTDTQYF
>.|.|TRBJ2-7|TRBV27
TGTGCCAGTAGGGGCGAGCAGTACTTC
CASRGEQYF
>.|many|TRBJ2-1|TRBV11-1
TGTGCCAGCAGCCGGCGGGGTGGGTACGAGCAGTTCTTC
CASSRRGGYEQFF
>.|few|TRBJ2-7|TRBV5-4
TGTGCCAGCAGCTCGAGCAGGGGATCTCTCGAGCAGTACTTC
CASSSSRGSLEQYF
>.|.|TRBJ2-7|TRBV24-1
TGTGCCACCAGTGACCGGGACGCCTACGAGCAGTACTTC
CATSDRDAYEQYF
>.|.|TRBJ2-5|TRBV5-4
TGTGCCAGCAGCCCCCCCGGGGTAGAGACCCAGTACTTC
CASSPPGVETQYF
>.|.|TRBJ2-3|TRBV28
TGTGCCGGCCCACTATGCACAGATACGCAGTATTTT
CAGPLCTDTQYF
>.|few|TRBJ2-5|TRBV7-2
TGTGCCAGCAGCTTAGGTGGTGCGGGGGCCCTCCAAGAGACCCAGTACTTC
CASSLGGAGALQETQYF
>.|.|TRBJ2-2|TRBV18
TGTGCCAGCTCACCCCTGGCGGGCGTGGTTACCGGGGAGCTGTTTTTT
CASSPLAGVVTGELFF
>.|.|TRBJ2-2|TRBV5-1
TGCGCCAGTAGAAGGGCTAGCCCTGCGGGCACCGGGGAGCTGTTTTTT
CASRRASPAGTGELFF
>TRBD1|.|TRBJ2-3|TRBV3-1
TGTGCCAGCAGCAACTTGGGACAGGGGGCTAGCACAGATACGCAGTATTTT
CASSNLGQGASTDTQYF
>.|.|TRBJ2-7|TRBV5-1
TGCGCCAGCAGCTTCTCGTGGGGTCACTACGAGCAGTACTTC
CASSFSWGHYEQYF
>TRBD1|many|TRBJ1-2|TRBV29-1
TGCAGCGTAGGACAGGGAGCTAACTATGGCTACACCTTC
CSVGQGANYGYTF
>.|many|TRBJ2-1|TRBV2
TGTGCCAGCAGTTATGGTTCCTACAATGAGCAGTTCTTC
CASSYGSYNEQFF
>.|.|TRBJ1-3|TRBV7-8
TGTGCCAGCAGCTTAGCAGGGACTGGAAACACCATATATTTT
CASSLAGTGNTIYF
>.|few|TRBJ1-2|TRBV7-3
TGTGCCAGCAGCTTAACGCTCCAGAGTGGCTACACCTTC
CASSLTLQSGYTF
>.|few|TRBJ2-2|TRBV7-3
TGTGCCAGCAGCTTCCTCAACACCGGGGAGCTGTTTTTT
CASSFLNTGELFF
>.|many|TRBJ2-3|TRBV15
TGTGCCACCAGCGGGGGGGCCGGTACGCAGTATTTT
CATSGGAGTQYF
>.|.|TRBJ2-7|TRBV5-1
TGCGCCAGCAGAGGGCCGGGCTACGAGCAGTACTTC
CASRGPGYEQYF
>TRBD1|few|TRBJ1-1|TRBV28
TGTGCCAGCAGTTCCCGGACAGGGCACACTGAAGCTTTCTTT
CASSSRTGHTEAFF
>.|.|TRBJ1-4|TRBV20-1
TGCAGTGCTCCCCGACAGGAGACTTATGAAAAACTGTTTTTT
CSAPRQETYEKLFF
>.|few|TRBJ1-1|TRBV7-9
TGTGCCAGCAGCCCCTATAGGTTGGACACTGAAGCTTTCTTT
CASSPYRLDTEAFF
>.|.|TRBJ1-1|TRBV20-1
TGCAGTGCCTTCAATCCCGGGGGTCCCACTGAAGCTTTCTTT
CSAFNPGGPTEAFF
>TRBD1|few|TRBJ1-2|TRBV14
TGTGCCAGCAGCCGAAGGACAGGGGAAGGCTACACCTTC
CASSRRTGEGYTF
>TRBD1|few|TRBJ2-3|TRBV18
TGTGCCAGCTCACCTTTAGGGACAGCAATCTACACAGATACGCAGTATTTT
CASSPLGTAIYTDTQYF
>.|.|TRBJ1-1|TRBV4-3
TGCGCCAGCAGCCAAGTTTCAGGGGTGGACACTGAAGCTTTCTTT
CASSQVSGVDTEAFF
>.|many|TRBJ1-3|TRBV5-6
TGTGCCAGCAGCTTAGCGGGATTACACTCTGGAAACACCATATATTTT
CASSLAGLHSGNTIYF
>.|few|TRBJ1-1|TRBV21-1
TGTGCCAGCAGCAAAGTGACAGCCGAGAACACTGAAGCTTTCTTT
CASSKVTAENTEAFF
>.|many|TRBJ2-7|TRBV3-1
TGTGCCAGCAGCCAAGCGGGGGCGGGTCGGCAGTACTTC
CASSQAGAGRQYF
>.|few|TRBJ2-6|TRBV18
TGTGCCAGCTCTCAAGACAAAACAGGGGCCAACGTCCTGACTTTC
CASSQDKTGANVLTF
>.|.|TRBJ2-1|TRBV7-6
TGTGCCAGCACCGGTCTAGCGTACAATGAGCAGTTCTTC
CASTGLAYNEQFF
>TRBD2|.|TRBJ2-7|TRBV7-9
TGTGCCAGCAGCCCCAGCGGGGGGGAATACTACGAGCAGTACTTC
CASSPSGGEYYEQYF
>.|few|TRBJ1-2|TRBV6-2/TRBV6-3
TGTGCCAGCAGCCTAGAGAAAAGAGGGGCTTTCTATGGCTACACCTTC
CASSLEKRGAFYGYTF